Listed below are T cell receptor beta chains from one sample, sequenced in a study of OX40 agonist ivuxolimab in advanced cancers. Generated by immunoSEQ multiplex PCR, the TCRdb table keeps only in-frame clones and is missing some. The sample shows roughly 80,000 clones, 80% to 90% of them seen only once. Sequenced here: CD4+ or CD8+ T cells sorted from blood, sampled in a trial of the OX40 agonist ivuxolimab. Receptor source: an adult with an advanced solid tumor such as melanoma, head and neck, liver or kidney cancer. The CDR3 runs from the conserved cysteine through the conserved F or W. The D gene is left open where the match is weak. Clone size is not always given. Where it is, it says once, few, many or a class for expanded clones.

clone_size j_call d_call v_call cdr3_nt cdr3_aa
few TRBJ1-2 - TRBV7-3 TGTGCCAGCAGCGCACGGGACGAGGGCTACACCTTC CASSARDEGYTF
- TRBJ1-1 - TRBV28 TGTGCCAGCAGTTTACAACTAAACACTGAAGCTTTCTTT CASSLQLNTEAFF
- TRBJ1-6 - TRBV9 TGTGCCAGCAGCGTAAAAAGCTCCTATAATTCACCCCTCCACTTT CASSVKSSYNSPLHF
- TRBJ1-5 - TRBV18 TGTGCCAGCTCACCACGGAATGACAGGTTCTCGAGTCAACAGCCCCAGCATTTT CASSPRNDRFSSQQPQHF
- TRBJ2-2 - TRBV7-2 TGTGCCAGCAGCTTAGGAGGGTCCTCGAACACCGGGGAGCTGTTTTTT CASSLGGSSNTGELFF
- TRBJ1-1 - TRBV29-1 TGCAGCGTTAACCGAGACATCTCAACTGAAGCTTTCTTT CSVNRDISTEAFF
- TRBJ1-2 TRBD1 TRBV6-5 TGTGCCAGCAGTTACGGGACAGGGGTTTCTGGCTACACCTTC CASSYGTGVSGYTF
- TRBJ1-1 TRBD1 TRBV2 TGTGCCAGCAGTGAATTAGATTGGACAGGGGGCCTCATGAACACTGAAGCTTTCTTT CASSELDWTGGLMNTEAFF
- TRBJ1-3 - TRBV28 TGTGCCAGCAGTCTCAGGCCCAATATTATCTCTGGAAACACCATATATTTT CASSLRPNIISGNTIYF
- TRBJ1-6 - TRBV19 TGTGCCAGTAGTATTGAGTTTTCCAGGAGCGGTTCACCCCTCCACTTT CASSIEFSRSGSPLHF
- TRBJ2-2 - TRBV11-2 TGTGCCAGCAGCCTGAGGATGGCGGCGAACACCGGGGAGCTGTTTTTT CASSLRMAANTGELFF
once TRBJ2-3 TRBD1 TRBV18 TGTGCCAGCTACCGGACAGGGTTGACAGATACGCAGTATTTT CASYRTGLTDTQYF
- TRBJ2-1 TRBD2 TRBV7-8 TGTGCCAGCAGCTCCTCTCTTAGCGGGAGCGCCTACAATGAGCAGTTCTTC CASSSSLSGSAYNEQFF
- TRBJ1-1 - TRBV7-2 TGTGCCAGCAGCTTAGCGGGGCCAAGGGGCACTGAAGCTTTCTTT CASSLAGPRGTEAFF
- TRBJ1-1 - TRBV28 TGTGCCAGCAGTTTACAGCAGGGTGGTGCTTTCTTT CASSLQQGGAFF
- TRBJ2-1 - TRBV7-2 TGTGCCAGCAGCTTAGTCTCGAGGGGCGCTTACAATGAGCAGTTCTTC CASSLVSRGAYNEQFF
- TRBJ2-2 TRBD2 TRBV2 TGTGCCAGCAGTGATGGGCTAGCGGGGGGGCGAGAGGACACCGGGGAGCTGTTTTTT CASSDGLAGGREDTGELFF
- TRBJ2-5 TRBD2 TRBV7-2 TGTGCCAGCAGCGTCTCGACTAGCGGGGGGAGGAAGACCCAGTACTTC CASSVSTSGGRKTQYF
once TRBJ1-6 - TRBV7-9 TGTGCCAGCAGCCTCGGGAATAATTCACCCCTCCACTTT CASSLGNNSPLHF
- TRBJ2-7 - TRBV7-9 TGTGCCAGCAGCTTAGATGGGGTCTCCTACGAGCAGTACTTC CASSLDGVSYEQYF
- TRBJ1-2 - TRBV30 TGTGCCTGGAGTGTTATCACCGGCTACACCTTC CAWSVITGYTF
- TRBJ2-7 TRBD1 TRBV7-8 TGTGCCAGCAGCTCCCCGGGCGCTTCAGGGGGCGCGGGTGGTGACTTC CASSSPGASGGAGGDF
- TRBJ2-1 - TRBV28 TGTGCCAGCAGTTCGGGAGGTTACAGGGGACGGAACAATGAGCAGTTCTTC CASSSGGYRGRNNEQFF
once TRBJ2-5 TRBD1 TRBV28 TGTGCCAGCAGTTTGACCGGGACAGGTTTCCAAGAGACCCAGTACTTC CASSLTGTGFQETQYF
- TRBJ1-2 TRBD1 TRBV4-2 TGTGCCAGCAGCCAGGGAGGAGGACAGGGAGAAAACACCTTC CASSQGGGQGENTF
few TRBJ2-7 - TRBV5-1 TGCGCCAGCAGCCCTCAGTCCTTGGGCTCCTACGAGCAGTACTTC CASSPQSLGSYEQYF